This T cell receptor (beta chain) stems from a study of T cells in Graves' hyperthyroidism and ophthalmopathy. Each diagnosis was grounded in clinical symptoms, serum thyroxine and TRAb, thyroid ultrasound, and orbital computed tomography. Isolation of PBMCs was performed on 10 ml fresh peripheral blood. This clonotype was seen many times. The target antigen is unknown. The source material, RNA transcripts, was used to amplify TCR beta CDR3 regions. TCR CDR3 regions were first amplified by RT-PCR with HTBI primers. TCRdb reanalysed the multiplex PCR reads using MiXCR and keeps one entry per CDR3 protein. The sample gives about 350,000 distinct CDR3 sequences, approximately 15% of which show up once; around 23% is in the top ten. Findings and caveats of the study: Blood also showed most of the thyroid clonotypes that were expanded above 0.001.

Germline trimming cut 1 base from V and 0 bases from J; bases unmatched to any gene: 12. This CDR3 spans 20 amino acids. Germline values: CDR1 LNHNV, CDR2 YYDKDF (reference sequence). This receptor was obtained from a woman between 25 and 40 years old with Graves' hyperthyroidism. This chain uses TRBV15 with TRBJ2-1; 10 bases are a match to TRBD2. Sequenced sample: blood. The CDR3 reads CATSRGTGTSVLSSYNEQFF. CDR3 coding DNA: TGTGCCACCAGCAGAGGAACCGGGACTAGCGTATTAAGCTCCTACAATGAGCAGTTCTTC. Full variable domain (rest looked up from reference TRBV15 and TRBJ2-1): DAMVIQNPRYQVTQFGKPVTLSCSQTLNHNVMYWYQQKSSQAPKLLFHYYDKDFNNEADTPDNFQSRRPNTSFCFLDIRSPGLGDTAMYLCATSRGTGTSVLSSYNEQFFGPGTRLTVL.